This T cell receptor (beta chain) derives from a study of T cell repertoires in cytomegalovirus infection. Study summary: Both CMV infection and a matching HLA type were indicated by public TCR beta signatures. Study observations and caveats: Clonotype analysis showed dominance of the ex vivo response by HLA-C-restricted CMV-specific TCR beta clonotypes. Summed public TCR beta family frequency identified CMV carriers bearing the relevant HLA.

V lost 7 bases and J 2 bases, leaving 18 bases between the germline ends. In germline, CDR1 is SGHVT, CDR2 SQSDAQ. This CDR3 contains 16 residues. Comments on this clonotype: The antigen is unknown.

TCRdb re-called the reads through MiXCR, storing one row per CDR3 protein. The data hold approximately 500,000 distinct CDR3 sequences, with more than 15% observed a single time. Sequencing was performed on CD8+ T cells from PBMCs. This TCR came from a human donor in good health (CMV status not recorded). Some clones in this sample may be carry-over from other donors' samples. The chain is built from TRBV7-4 and TRBJ2-1; D perhaps matches TRBD2 (7 bases). Here the CDR3 DNA reads TGTGCCAGCAACTCGAGGGGGGGGGTTACCTACAATGAGCAGTTCTTC. The encoded protein is CASNSRGGVTYNEQFF.